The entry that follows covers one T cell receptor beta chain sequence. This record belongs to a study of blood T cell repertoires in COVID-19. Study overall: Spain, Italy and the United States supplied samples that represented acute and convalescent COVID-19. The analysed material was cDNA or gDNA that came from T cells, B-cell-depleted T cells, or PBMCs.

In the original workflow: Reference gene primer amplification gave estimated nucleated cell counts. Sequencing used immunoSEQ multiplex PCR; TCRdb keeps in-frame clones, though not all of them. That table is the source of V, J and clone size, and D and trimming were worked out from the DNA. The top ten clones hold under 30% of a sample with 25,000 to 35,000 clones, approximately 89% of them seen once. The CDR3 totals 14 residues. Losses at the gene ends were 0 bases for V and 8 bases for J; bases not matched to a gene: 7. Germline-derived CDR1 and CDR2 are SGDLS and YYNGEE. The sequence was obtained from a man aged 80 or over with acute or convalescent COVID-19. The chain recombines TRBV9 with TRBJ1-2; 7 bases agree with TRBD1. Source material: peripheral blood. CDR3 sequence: CASSVDPTGQGYTF. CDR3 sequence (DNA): TGTGCCAGCAGCGTAGATCCGACAGGGCAGGGCTACACCTTC.